What follows are 15 T cell receptor beta chains derived from one specimen sequenced in a study of persistence of HIV-infected CD4 T cells. No antigen is known for these receptors. This was the immunoSEQ version 4 assay in survey mode. Assay used: immunoSEQ multiplex PCR; TCRdb lists only in-frame clones, some missing. The sample contains 25,000 to 35,000 clones, roughly four fifths of which appear only once. Cells were stimulated with CMV-infected fibroblast lysates at 8 to 10 ug/mL. CD40L-negative CD69-negative CD45RO-high memory CD4+ T cells were sorted as populations depleted of antigen-responding cells. The sequencing here drew on CD4+ T cells sorted from PBMCs after roughly 20-hour stimulation, taken from a patient who received antiretroviral therapy. The receptor source for this set is an adult man with HIV who was CMV-seropositive.

The chain recombines TRBV5-6 with TRBJ1-4; D is possibly TRBD1 (6 bases). CDR1 and CDR2 from the germline V gene are SGHDT and YYEEEE. CDR3 length: 15 amino acids. Trimming removed 2 bases from V and 1 base from J, with 9 bases in between. The CDR3 coding sequence is TGTGCCAGCAGCTTCATCAGGGGAACTAATGAAAAACTGTTTTTT. This translates into CASSFIRGTNEKLFF.

This clone came up once. CDR3 coding DNA: TGTGCCAGCAGCTTTAACAGGGCCAGCACAGATACGCAGTATTTT. Translating gives CASSFNRASTDTQYF. This sequence joins TRBV7-6 and TRBJ2-3, with D tentatively TRBD1 (6 bases). The CDR3 is 15 residues long. V lost 3 bases and J 0 bases, leaving 10 bases between the germline ends. The V gene's germline CDR1 is SGHVS and CDR2 FNYEAQ.

The chain recombines TRBV28 with TRBJ1-6; 7 bases map to TRBD1. The germline V gene encodes CDR1 MDHEN and CDR2 SYDVKM. The CDR3 has 13 amino acids. J was trimmed by 12 bases and V by 7 bases; bases with no gene match: 9. DNA for the CDR3: TGTGCCAGCACCGAGACAGGGAGAGTACCCCTCCACTTT. As protein: CASTETGRVPLHF.

The gene calls are TRBV30 and TRBJ2-2, with a possible D match to TRBD2 (6 bases). The CDR3 runs to 15 residues. CDR1 and CDR2 (germline): GTSNPN, SVGIG (reference sequence). V dropped 3 bases and J dropped 4 bases, with 15 bases sitting between them. CDR3 sequence (DNA): TGTGCCTGGAGGACCGGGGGTGGCTCCACCGGGGAGCTGTTTTTT. Encoded protein: CAWRTGGGSTGELFF.

The chain combines TRBV5-4 with TRBJ2-1; TRBD1 is a possible D gene (5 bases). This CDR3 has 16 amino acids. V was clipped by 0 bases and J by 6 bases, with 16 bases between them. The V gene's germline CDR1 is SGHNT and CDR2 YYREEE (reference sequence). This CDR3 is CASSLGGTGLSNEQFF. The CDR3, as DNA: TGTGCCAGCAGCTTGGGGGGTACAGGTTTGAGCAATGAGCAGTTCTTC. Combining the CDR3 with reference TRBV5-4 and TRBJ2-1 gives the whole variable domain ETGVTQSPTHLIKTRGQQVTLRCSSQSGHNTVSWYQQALGQGPQFIFQYYREEENGRGNFPPRFSGLQFPNYSSELNVNALELDDSALYLCASSLGGTGLSNEQFFGPGTRLTVL.

This chain joins TRBV2 and TRBJ1-2; 8 bases are shared with TRBD1. This CDR3 spans 14 amino acids. Germline V gives CDR1 SNHLY, CDR2 FYNNEI. The V and J ends lost 9 bases and 4 bases, in that order; junction bases with no gene match: 10. CDR3 coding DNA: TGTGCCAGTTCGAGGACAGGGAGGATCTATGGCTACACCTTC. Translating gives CASSRTGRIYGYTF.

The chain employs TRBV6-5 and TRBJ1-2; possibly TRBD1 for D (5 bases). This CDR3 has 15 amino acids. The germline CDR1 and CDR2 sequences are MNHEY and SVGAGI. V lost 4 bases and J 0 bases, leaving 12 bases between the germline ends. CDR3 residues: CASSFGGTANYGYTF. For the CDR3, the DNA is TGTGCCAGCAGTTTTGGAGGGACGGCTAACTATGGCTACACCTTC.

J is TRBJ2-1 and V is TRBV11-3, with 9 bases that match TRBD2. With 3 bases clipped from V and 8 bases from J, the junction kept 5 bases outside the gene matches. The CDR3 runs to 14 residues. Germline lookup yields CDR1 SGHNT and CDR2 YENEEA. CDR3 amino acids: CASSLGGGAHEQFF. The CDR3 coding sequence is TGTGCCAGCAGCTTGGGCGGGGGGGCCCATGAGCAGTTCTTC. The full variable domain, with the rest looked up from reference TRBV11-3 and TRBJ2-1, is EAGVVQSPRYKIIEKKQPVAFWCNPISGHNTLYWYLQNLGQGPELLIRYENEEAVDDSQLPKDRFSAERLKGVDSTLKIQPAELGDSAVYLCASSLGGGAHEQFFGPGTRLTVL.

V usage is TRBV18 and J usage is TRBJ1-6; TRBD1 matches at 8 bases. The trim removed 3 bases at V and 6 bases at J, leaving 4 bases unmatched. Germline V gives CDR1 KGHSH, CDR2 LQKENI. This CDR3 spans 15 amino acids. The CDR3 DNA sequence: TGTGCCAGCTCACCCGGACAGGGAGGTAATTCACCCCTCCACTTT. It yields the protein CASSPGQGGNSPLHF.

This chain connects TRBV18 to TRBJ1-2, with 10 positions matching TRBD1. There are 16 residues in the CDR3. CDR1 KGHSH and CDR2 LQKENI come from the germline V gene. Losses at the gene ends were 2 bases for V and 8 bases for J; bases not matched to a gene: 11. The CDR3 protein is CASSPEFSGTGEGYTF. The CDR3, as DNA: TGTGCCAGCTCACCAGAGTTTTCTGGGACAGGGGAAGGCTACACCTTC.

The chain couples TRBV5-6 to TRBJ1-1; D call uncertain. The CDR3 covers 15 residues. Per germline, CDR1 SGHDT and CDR2 YYEEEE. V was pared by 0 bases and J by 1 base, with 10 bases between. CDR3 sequence: CASSLDDRPNTEAFF. The CDR3 nucleotides are TGTGCCAGCAGCTTGGACGACCGCCCGAACACTGAAGCTTTCTTT.

The rearrangement joins TRBV19 to TRBJ1-2; D is unclear. Germline V lookup: CDR1 LNHDA, CDR2 SQIVND (reference sequence). This CDR3 has 15 amino acids. The ends were cut back, 7 bases at V and 7 bases at J, with 22 bases in the middle. The CDR3 loop is CASIISARLLSGYTF. The CDR3 region has the DNA TGTGCCAGTATTATCAGTGCTCGACTCCTTAGTGGCTACACCTTC.

The genes are TRBV2 and TRBJ2-5, with TRBD2 matching 9 bases. There are 14 residues in the CDR3. V dropped 8 bases and J dropped 0; count of bases not matched to a gene: 4. Germline values: CDR1 SNHLY, CDR2 FYNNEI. The CDR3 loop is CASGRTSDQETQYF. CDR3 sequence (DNA): TGTGCCAGCGGACGGACTAGCGACCAAGAGACCCAGTACTTC.

The rearrangement uses TRBV30 and TRBJ1-5; 8 nucleotides align to TRBD1. Trimming at V came to 2 bases and at J to 3 bases, leaving 3 bases not matched to a gene. Germline V gene sequence: CDR1 GTSNPN, CDR2 SVGIG (reference sequence). This CDR3 comprises 14 residues. CDR3 loop: CAWSRTGNNQPQHF. The CDR3 DNA sequence: TGTGCCTGGAGTCGGACAGGGAACAATCAGCCCCAGCATTTT.

This clone turned up a few times. The V and J genes are TRBV30 and TRBJ1-2; TRBD1 is a possible D gene (5 bases). CDR3 length equals 14 residues. Germline V lookup: CDR1 GTSNPN, CDR2 SVGIG (reference sequence). V was clipped by 2 bases and J by 4 bases, with 14 bases between them. The CDR3 sequence is CAWSYAPGGYGYTF. The DNA for the CDR3 is TGTGCCTGGAGTTATGCCCCCGGGGGCTATGGCTACACCTTC. The full variable domain, completed using reference TRBV30 and TRBJ1-2, is SQTIHQWPATLVQPVGSPLSLECTVEGTSNPNLYWYRQAAGRGLQLLFYSVGIGQISSEVPQNLSASRPQDRQFILSSKKLLLSDSGFYLCAWSYAPGGYGYTFGSGTRLTVV.